These T cell receptor beta chains were read from a single sample in a study of blood T cells in healthy people across ages. One entry per CDR3 protein, called by TCRdb with MiXCR from the 5' RACE reads. Among approximately 600,000 distinct CDR3 sequences listed, under 70% were seen once. The sequencing input was blood. These receptor sequences come from a man aged 60 to 69 in good health. Both conserved end residues are part of each CDR3. Fields, in order: J gene, D gene, clone size, V gene, CDR3 DNA, CDR3 protein. D genes are given only for firm matches. Part of the rows lack a size; the others show once, few, many or a class for expanded clones.

>TRBJ2-5|TRBD2|.|TRBV11-2
TGTGCCAGCAGCTTCCAACTAGCGCTCGAAGAGACCCAGTACTTC
CASSFQLALEETQYF
>TRBJ2-3|TRBD1|.|TRBV29-1
TGCAGCGTGGATGGACAGGGGGCTTCAGATACGCAGTATTTT
CSVDGQGASDTQYF
>TRBJ1-6|.|.|TRBV15
TGTGCCACCAGCAGAGGGGTCGTCTATAATTCACCCCTCCACTTT
CATSRGVVYNSPLHF
>TRBJ1-4|.|.|TRBV7-9
TGTGCCAGCAGTGGCCTCCAGGGGAAACTGTTTTTT
CASSGLQGKLFF
>TRBJ1-5|TRBD1|few|TRBV29-1
TGCAGCGCCCGGACAGGCGACAATCAGCCCCAGCATTTT
CSARTGDNQPQHF
>TRBJ2-7|TRBD2|few|TRBV20-1
TGCAGTGCCCACGGGACTAGCGGGGGCATCTCCTACGAGCAGTACTTC
CSAHGTSGGISYEQYF
>TRBJ1-4|TRBD1|.|TRBV9
TGTGCCAGCAGCCCCCGGGGGACAGATAATGAAAAACTGTTTTTT
CASSPRGTDNEKLFF
>TRBJ2-1|TRBD2|.|TRBV5-1
TGCGCCAGCAGCTTGGGGCCTAGCGGGGGTCAAGAGACCCAGTTCTTC
CASSLGPSGGQETQFF
>TRBJ2-7|.|.|TRBV7-8
TGTGCCAGCAGCTTAGGGGCGGGGCCCACCTACGAGCAGTACTTC
CASSLGAGPTYEQYF
>TRBJ2-3|TRBD2|.|TRBV20-1
TGCAGTGCTAGAGATATAGCGGGGGGCCCCGCAAGGGATACGCAGTATTTT
CSARDIAGGPARDTQYF
>TRBJ2-7|.|few|TRBV20-1
TGCAGTGCTAGTCAGGATTCCTACGAGCAGTACTTC
CSASQDSYEQYF
>TRBJ2-5|.|.|TRBV6-6
TGTGCCAGCAGGCTTCCCGGCATGAAAGAGACCCAGTACTTC
CASRLPGMKETQYF
>TRBJ2-1|.|many|TRBV12-3/TRBV12-4
TGTGCCACGGGCTCGTACAATGAGCAGTTCTTC
CATGSYNEQFF
>TRBJ2-3|.|many|TRBV7-2
TGTGCCAGCAGCCCCGCCGGCCACCCTAGCACAGATACGCAGTATTTT
CASSPAGHPSTDTQYF
>TRBJ1-2|.|.|TRBV11-2
TGTGCCAGCAGCCTAGCGGGGGACTACTCCTATGGCTACACCTTC
CASSLAGDYSYGYTF
>TRBJ1-5|.|.|TRBV12-3/TRBV12-4
TGTGCCGGCAGTTCCGGGCAGGGATCTTATCAGCCCCAGCATTTT
CAGSSGQGSYQPQHF
>TRBJ1-6|.|.|TRBV12-1
TGTGCCAGCAGCCTCAGGGTGGACTGTGATGCACCCCTCCACTTT
CASSLRVDCDAPLHF
>TRBJ2-1|TRBD2|few|TRBV11-2
TGTGCCAGCAGCTCAAGCGGGGGAAGCTCCTACAATGAGCAGTTCTTC
CASSSSGGSSYNEQFF
>TRBJ1-5|.|.|TRBV5-1
TGCGCCAGCAGCTTGACAGGACATAGCAATCAGCCCCAGCATTTT
CASSLTGHSNQPQHF
>TRBJ2-7|.|.|TRBV6-2/TRBV6-3
TGTGCCAGCAGTCCCCTCAGTACTCTAGCGCTCTACGAGCAGTACTTC
CASSPLSTLALYEQYF
>TRBJ2-3|.|.|TRBV2
TGTGCCAGCACTCTCTCAGGGGGGATCGCAGATACGCAGTATTTT
CASTLSGGIADTQYF
>TRBJ1-4|.|.|TRBV7-9
TGTGCCAGCAGCTTGGGGACAAGAAAAGAAAAACTGTTTTTT
CASSLGTRKEKLFF
>TRBJ2-5|TRBD1|.|TRBV20-1
TGCAGTGCTAAGGGGACAGGGTATCAAGAGACCCAGTACTTC
CSAKGTGYQETQYF
>TRBJ2-1|TRBD2|.|TRBV12-3/TRBV12-4
TGTGCCAGCAGTTCTGCGGGAGCGGGGGGGCATGAGCAGTTCTTC
CASSSAGAGGHEQFF
>TRBJ1-3|.|few|TRBV5-1
TGCGCCAGCAGCGAGGCTACTGGAAACACCATATATTTT
CASSEATGNTIYF
>TRBJ2-7|TRBD1|few|TRBV27
TGTGCCAGCAGTCACGGGACAGACTACGAGCAGTACTTC
CASSHGTDYEQYF
>TRBJ2-2|.|.|TRBV18
TGTGCCAGCTCACTTATGGCGGGGGCCCCGAACACCGGGGAGCTGTTTTTT
CASSLMAGAPNTGELFF
>TRBJ2-7|.|.|TRBV6-2/TRBV6-3
TGTGCCATCGAGGGGAATTCCTACGAGCAGTACTTC
CAIEGNSYEQYF
>TRBJ2-1|TRBD1|.|TRBV4-2
TGTGCCAGCAGACAGGAAGGGGGACAGGGTTACAATGAGCAGTTCTTC
CASRQEGGQGYNEQFF
>TRBJ1-5|.|.|TRBV9
TGTGCCAGCAGCGTAGGAGCCCTTAGCAATCAGCCCCAGCATTTT
CASSVGALSNQPQHF
>TRBJ1-4|.|few|TRBV12-3/TRBV12-4
TGTGCCAGCAGTCCAAGGGCCCTGGCTGGAAAACTGTTTTTT
CASSPRALAGKLFF
>TRBJ2-1|TRBD2|.|TRBV4-2
TGTGCCAGCAGCCAAGATATGAAGAGAACTAGCGGGGGGTCGGATGAGCAGTTCTTC
CASSQDMKRTSGGSDEQFF
>TRBJ1-5|TRBD1|.|TRBV3-1
TGTGCCAGCAGCTTCGGGACAGGGTATCAGCCCCAGCATTTT
CASSFGTGYQPQHF
>TRBJ2-5|TRBD2|.|TRBV4-2
TGTGCCAGCAGCCGGGAGGGAGCGGACCGGGAGACCCAGTACTTC
CASSREGADRETQYF
>TRBJ1-5|TRBD1|.|TRBV3-1
TGTGCCAGCAGCCAAGGAGGGACAGGGAGATCGGTGCCCCAGCATTTT
CASSQGGTGRSVPQHF
>TRBJ2-2|.|once|TRBV10-1
TGCGCCAGCAGTGTAGGGGTGAACACCGGGGAGCTGTTTTTT
CASSVGVNTGELFF
>TRBJ2-3|.|.|TRBV11-2
TGTGCCAGCAGCTTATGGCGGGGCTACACAGATACGCAGTATTTT
CASSLWRGYTDTQYF
>TRBJ2-5|.|few|TRBV28
TGTGCCAGCAGTTTATGGAAGGTCGGGCAGGGAGACTTCATAGAGACCCAGTACTTC
CASSLWKVGQGDFIETQYF
>TRBJ2-1|TRBD1|.|TRBV7-2
TGTGCCAGCAGCTTAGCTGGGACAGGGATTAATGAGCAGTTCTTC
CASSLAGTGINEQFF
>TRBJ2-1|.|.|TRBV6-1
TGTGCCAGCAGTGAATTCGGAGCCTCCTACAATGAGCAGTTCTTC
CASSEFGASYNEQFF
>TRBJ2-3|.|.|TRBV7-2
TGTGCCAGCAGCTTAAAGGCAGGGATAACAGATACGCAGTATTTT
CASSLKAGITDTQYF
>TRBJ1-1|TRBD1|few|TRBV7-9
TGTGCCAGCAGCCTAATCGGGACAGTTGAAGCTTTCTTT
CASSLIGTVEAFF
>TRBJ1-5|TRBD1|.|TRBV28
TGTGCCAGCCTAGGGGGGACAGGGGGTTGGCCCCAGCATTTT
CASLGGTGGWPQHF
>TRBJ2-5|TRBD1|.|TRBV3-1
TGTGCCAGCAGCCCGACAGGGGGCCCCCAAGAGACCCAGTACTTC
CASSPTGGPQETQYF
>TRBJ1-6|TRBD1|few|TRBV12-3/TRBV12-4
TGTGCCAGCAGTCCCACCACGGACAGGATCAATTCACCCCTCCACTTT
CASSPTTDRINSPLHF
>TRBJ1-1|.|.|TRBV20-1
TGCAGTGCTAGAGCCCGCCCCGACAGAGAAGCTTTCTTT
CSARARPDREAFF
>TRBJ2-1|TRBD2|.|TRBV10-2
TGCGCCAGCAGGGTAGCGGGGGCCTACAATGAGCAGTTCTTC
CASRVAGAYNEQFF
>TRBJ2-3|TRBD2|.|TRBV5-1
TGCGCCAGCAGCTTGGAGCTAGCGGAACTTACGCAGTATTTT
CASSLELAELTQYF
>TRBJ2-5|TRBD2|few|TRBV14
TGTGCCACGAGGACTAGCAACAGCGAGACCCAGTACTTC
CATRTSNSETQYF
>TRBJ2-1|TRBD2|.|TRBV20-1
TGCAGTGCCAGAGCGGGGGCCCTCTGGGATGAGCAGTTCTTC
CSARAGALWDEQFF
>TRBJ2-1|TRBD2|.|TRBV2
TGTGCCAGCAGGCAGATTAGCGGGTACAATGAGCAGTTCTTC
CASRQISGYNEQFF
>TRBJ2-1|.|.|TRBV3-1
TGTGCCAGCAGCCCTCCGGGTCGCAGGAACAATGAGCAGTTCTTC
CASSPPGRRNNEQFF
>TRBJ2-5|TRBD1|few|TRBV7-2
TGTGCCAGCAGCTTCTGGACAGGAGAGACCCAGTACTTC
CASSFWTGETQYF
>TRBJ2-7|TRBD2|.|TRBV6-1
TGTGCCAGCAGCCCGGGACTAGCGGGGGGGCAACACTACGAGCAGTACTTC
CASSPGLAGGQHYEQYF
>TRBJ2-5|TRBD1|few|TRBV18
TGTGCCAGCTCACCACCGATGGGACAGGGTGGAGAGACCCAGTACTTC
CASSPPMGQGGETQYF